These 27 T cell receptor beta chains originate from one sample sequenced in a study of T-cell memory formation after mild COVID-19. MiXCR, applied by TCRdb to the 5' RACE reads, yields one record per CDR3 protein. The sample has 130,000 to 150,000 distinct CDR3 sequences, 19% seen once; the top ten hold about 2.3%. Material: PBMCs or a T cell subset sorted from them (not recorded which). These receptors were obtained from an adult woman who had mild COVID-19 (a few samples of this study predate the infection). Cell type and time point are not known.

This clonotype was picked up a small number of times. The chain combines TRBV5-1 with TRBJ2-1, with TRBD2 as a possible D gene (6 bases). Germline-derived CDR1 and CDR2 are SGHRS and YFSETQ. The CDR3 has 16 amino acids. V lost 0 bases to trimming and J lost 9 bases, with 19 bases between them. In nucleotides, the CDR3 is TGCGCCAGCAGCTTGGTGACTACGCGGGGACCCACTGAGCAGTTCTTC. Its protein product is CASSLVTTRGPTEQFF.

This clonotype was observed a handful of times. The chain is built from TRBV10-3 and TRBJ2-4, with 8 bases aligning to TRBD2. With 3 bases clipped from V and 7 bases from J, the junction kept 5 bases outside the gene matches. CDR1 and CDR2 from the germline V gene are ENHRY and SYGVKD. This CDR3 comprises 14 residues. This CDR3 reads CAISDSGGRNIQYF. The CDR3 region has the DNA TGTGCCATCAGTGATTCGGGGGGGCGTAACATTCAGTACTTC.

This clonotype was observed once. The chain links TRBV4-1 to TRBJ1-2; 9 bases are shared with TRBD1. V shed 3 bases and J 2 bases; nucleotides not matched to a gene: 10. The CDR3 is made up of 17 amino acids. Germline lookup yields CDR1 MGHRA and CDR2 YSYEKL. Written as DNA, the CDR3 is TGCGCCAGCAGCCAGAGGGGGCCCGGGACAGGGAACTATGGCTACACCTTC. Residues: CASSQRGPGTGNYGYTF.

CDR3 amino acids: CASNGGEDIQYF. CDR3 in DNA: TGTGCCAGCAACGGGGGGGAGGACATTCAGTACTTC. The chain combines TRBV9 with TRBJ2-4, with 8 bases identical to TRBD2. The CDR3 loop spans 12 amino acids. Germline loops: CDR1 SGDLS, CDR2 YYNGEE. V dropped 6 bases and J dropped 8; count of bases not matched to a gene: 4.

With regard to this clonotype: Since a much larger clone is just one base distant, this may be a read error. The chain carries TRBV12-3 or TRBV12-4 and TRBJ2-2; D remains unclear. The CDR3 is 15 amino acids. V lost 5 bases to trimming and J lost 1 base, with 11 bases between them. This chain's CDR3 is CASSISVGNTGELFF. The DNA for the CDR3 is TGTGCCAGCAGTATAAGCGTGGGGAACACCGGGGAGCTGTTTTTT.

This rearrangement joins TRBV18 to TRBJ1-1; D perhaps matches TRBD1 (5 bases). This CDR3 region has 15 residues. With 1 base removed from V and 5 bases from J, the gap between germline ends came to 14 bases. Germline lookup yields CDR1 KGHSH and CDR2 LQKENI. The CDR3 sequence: CASSPRKGAGTEAFF. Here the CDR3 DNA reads TGTGCCAGCTCACCACGGAAAGGGGCCGGGACTGAAGCTTTCTTT. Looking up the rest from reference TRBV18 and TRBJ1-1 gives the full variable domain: NAGVMQNPRHLVRRRGQEARLRCSPMKGHSHVYWYRQLPEEGLKFMVYLQKENIIDESGMPKERFSAEFPKEGPSILRIQQVVRGDSAAYFCASSPRKGAGTEAFFGQGTRLTVV.

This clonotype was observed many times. The DNA for the CDR3 is TGCAGTGCTAGAGATAACAGCGATACGCAGTATTTT. It is translated as CSARDNSDTQYF. V is TRBV20-1 and J is TRBJ2-3, with no clear D. Germline-derived CDR1 and CDR2 are DFQATT and SNEGSKA (reference sequence). The V end lost 0 bases, the J end lost 6 bases, and 7 bases lay between the germline ends. This CDR3 region has 12 residues.

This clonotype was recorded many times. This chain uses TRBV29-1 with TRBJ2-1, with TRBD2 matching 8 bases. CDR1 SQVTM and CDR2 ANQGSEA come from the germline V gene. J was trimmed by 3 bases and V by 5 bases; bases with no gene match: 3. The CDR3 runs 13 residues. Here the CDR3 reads CSVSAGVYNEQFF. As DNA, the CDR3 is TGCAGCGTTTCAGCGGGAGTCTACAATGAGCAGTTCTTC.

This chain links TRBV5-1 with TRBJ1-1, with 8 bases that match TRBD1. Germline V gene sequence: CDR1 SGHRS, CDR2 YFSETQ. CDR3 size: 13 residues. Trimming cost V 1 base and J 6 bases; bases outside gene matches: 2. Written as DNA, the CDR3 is TGCGCCAGCAGCTTGTCGGGACAGGCTGAAGCTTTCTTT. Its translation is CASSLSGQAEAFF.

CDR3 DNA: TGTGCCTGGAGGGGGCCTTGGAAAACTGAAGCTTTCTTT. The encoded protein is CAWRGPWKTEAFF. The rearrangement links TRBV30 to TRBJ1-1; the D gene is possibly TRBD1 (5 bases). V dropped 3 bases and J dropped 5 bases, with 13 bases sitting between them. This CDR3 is built from 13 residues. From germline, CDR1 is GTSNPN and CDR2 SVGIG (reference sequence).

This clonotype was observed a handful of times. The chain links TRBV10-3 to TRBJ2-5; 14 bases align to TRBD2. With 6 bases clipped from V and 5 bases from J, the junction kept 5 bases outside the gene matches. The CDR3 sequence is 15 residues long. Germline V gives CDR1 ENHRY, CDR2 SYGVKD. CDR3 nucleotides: TGTGCCATCAGCGAGGGACTAGCGGGAGCTGAGACCCAGTACTTC. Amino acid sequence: CAISEGLAGAETQYF.

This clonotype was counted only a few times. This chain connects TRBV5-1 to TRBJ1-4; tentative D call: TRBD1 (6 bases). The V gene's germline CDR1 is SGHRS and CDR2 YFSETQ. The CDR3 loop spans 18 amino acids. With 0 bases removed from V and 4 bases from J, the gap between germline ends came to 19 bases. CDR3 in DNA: TGCGCCAGCAGCTTGGGGCGCCAGGGGAGAGGCGTTAATGAAAAACTGTTTTTT. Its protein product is CASSLGRQGRGVNEKLFF.

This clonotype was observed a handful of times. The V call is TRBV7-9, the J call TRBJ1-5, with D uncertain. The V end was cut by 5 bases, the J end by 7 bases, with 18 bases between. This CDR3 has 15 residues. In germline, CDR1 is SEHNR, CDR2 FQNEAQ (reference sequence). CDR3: CASSPTGTVVQPQHF. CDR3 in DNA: TGTGCCAGCAGCCCCACGGGTACGGTCGTCCAGCCCCAGCATTTT.

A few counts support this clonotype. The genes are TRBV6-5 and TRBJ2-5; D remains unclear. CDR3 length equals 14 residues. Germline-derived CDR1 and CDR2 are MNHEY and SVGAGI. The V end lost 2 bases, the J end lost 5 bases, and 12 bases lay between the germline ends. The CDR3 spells CASSYGGNSETQYF. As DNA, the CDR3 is TGTGCCAGCAGTTACGGTGGCAACTCGGAGACCCAGTACTTC.

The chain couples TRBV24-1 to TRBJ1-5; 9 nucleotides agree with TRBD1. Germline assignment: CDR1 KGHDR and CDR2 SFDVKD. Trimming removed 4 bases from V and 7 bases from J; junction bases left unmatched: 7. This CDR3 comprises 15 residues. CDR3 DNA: TGTGCCACCAGTGAGGGGGGGACAGGGTGGCAGCCCCAGCATTTT. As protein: CATSEGGTGWQPQHF.

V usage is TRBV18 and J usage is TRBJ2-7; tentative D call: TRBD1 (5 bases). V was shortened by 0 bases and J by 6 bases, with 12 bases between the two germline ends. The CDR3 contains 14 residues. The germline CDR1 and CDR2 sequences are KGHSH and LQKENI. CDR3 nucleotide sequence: TGTGCCAGCTCACCACCTCAAGGGGTTGGCGAGCAGTACTTC. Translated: CASSPPQGVGEQYF.

In DNA form, the CDR3 reads TGTGCCAGCAGCCCACCAAATGGGTCAGGAGAGCAGTTCTTC. Its translation: CASSPPNGSGEQFF. The genes are TRBV7-2 and TRBJ2-1; D call uncertain. V dropped 5 bases and J dropped 10 bases, with 18 bases sitting between them. In germline, CDR1 is SGHTA, CDR2 FQGNSA. This CDR3 comprises 14 residues.

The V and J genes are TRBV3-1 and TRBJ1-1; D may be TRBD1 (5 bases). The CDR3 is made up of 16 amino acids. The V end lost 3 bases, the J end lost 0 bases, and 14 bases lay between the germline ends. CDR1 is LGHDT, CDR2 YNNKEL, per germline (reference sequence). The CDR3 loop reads CASSHGWAGLNTEAFF. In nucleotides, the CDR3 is TGTGCCAGCAGCCATGGGTGGGCAGGGTTGAACACTGAAGCTTTCTTT.

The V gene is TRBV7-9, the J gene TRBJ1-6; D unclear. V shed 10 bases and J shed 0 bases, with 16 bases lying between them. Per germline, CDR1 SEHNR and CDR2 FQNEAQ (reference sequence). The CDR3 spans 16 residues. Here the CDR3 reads CATDISGDSYNSPLHF. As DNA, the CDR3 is TGTGCCACCGATATCAGTGGGGACTCCTATAATTCACCCCTCCACTTT.

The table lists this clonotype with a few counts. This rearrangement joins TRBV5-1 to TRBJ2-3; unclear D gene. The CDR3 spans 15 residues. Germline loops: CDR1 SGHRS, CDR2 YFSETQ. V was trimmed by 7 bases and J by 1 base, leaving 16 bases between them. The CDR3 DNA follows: TGCGCCAGCGTATTAGAAAACCCACGCACAGATACGCAGTATTTT. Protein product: CASVLENPRTDTQYF.

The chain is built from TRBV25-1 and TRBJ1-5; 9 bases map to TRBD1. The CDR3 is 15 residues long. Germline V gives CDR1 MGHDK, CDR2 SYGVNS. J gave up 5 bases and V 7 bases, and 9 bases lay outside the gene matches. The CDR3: CASIVLQGAYQPQHF. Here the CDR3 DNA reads TGTGCCAGCATTGTGTTACAGGGGGCCTATCAGCCCCAGCATTTT.

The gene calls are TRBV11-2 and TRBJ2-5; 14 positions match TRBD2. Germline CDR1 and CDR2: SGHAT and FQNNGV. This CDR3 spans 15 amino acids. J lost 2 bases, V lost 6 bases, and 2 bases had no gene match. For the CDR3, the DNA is TGTGCCAGCAGAGGACTAGCGGGGGGACAAGAGACCCAGTACTTC. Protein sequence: CASRGLAGGQETQYF.

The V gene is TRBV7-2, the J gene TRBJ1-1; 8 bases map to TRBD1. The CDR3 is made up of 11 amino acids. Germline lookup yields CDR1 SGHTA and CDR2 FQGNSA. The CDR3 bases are TGTGCGACAGGGGCTAGAGATCGAGCTTTCTTT. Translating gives CATGARDRAFF.

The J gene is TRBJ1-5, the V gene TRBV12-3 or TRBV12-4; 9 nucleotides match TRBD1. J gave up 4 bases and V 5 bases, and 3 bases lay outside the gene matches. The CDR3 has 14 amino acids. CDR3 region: CASSKTGGNQPQHF. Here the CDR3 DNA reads TGTGCCAGCAGTAAGACAGGGGGGAATCAGCCCCAGCATTTT.

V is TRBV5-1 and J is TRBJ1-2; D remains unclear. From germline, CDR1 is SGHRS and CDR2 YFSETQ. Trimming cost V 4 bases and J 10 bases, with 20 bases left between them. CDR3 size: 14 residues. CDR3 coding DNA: TGCGCCAGCAGCGCATTGGACGGCCCCATAGTCTACACCTTC. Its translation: CASSALDGPIVYTF.

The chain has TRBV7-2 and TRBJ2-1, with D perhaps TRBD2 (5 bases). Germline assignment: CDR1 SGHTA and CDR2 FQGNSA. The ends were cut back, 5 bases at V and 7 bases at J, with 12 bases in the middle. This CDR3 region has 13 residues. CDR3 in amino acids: CASSPSRGNEQFF. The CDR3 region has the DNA TGTGCCAGCAGCCCCTCCCGAGGGAATGAGCAGTTCTTC.

CDR3 in amino acids: CASSFRRTDIPETQYF. The CDR3 DNA sequence: TGTGCCAGCAGTTTTCGACGGACGGATATACCAGAGACCCAGTACTTC. The chain is built from TRBV12-3 or TRBV12-4 and TRBJ2-5, with no clear D. CDR3 length equals 16 residues. Deletions cut 3 bases from V and 4 bases from J, with 18 bases between.